This T cell receptor (beta chain) derives from a study of cytomegalovirus exposure and HLA in healthy donors. Points on this clone: Its specificity is unknown.

The PCR used 60 Vbeta and 13 Jbeta primers. Some clones are missing from TCRdb's copy, which holds only in-frame ones; the method was immunoSEQ multiplex PCR. This table lists fewer than 100,000 clones. The study, taken as a whole, reports: The authors later linked a missense DCLRE1C variant to TCR beta V- and J-gene trimming.

The CDR3 sequence is 15 residues long. The V end was cut by 0 bases, the J end by 2 bases, with 11 bases between. From germline, CDR1 is MNHEY and CDR2 SVGAGI. Sequenced input: PBMCs. This clonotype was obtained from a man aged 50 to 59 in good health and CMV-seronegative. The chain recombines TRBV6-5 with TRBJ2-7, with a tentative D call TRBD1 (5 bases). The CDR3 DNA is TGTGCCAGCAGTTACTCTTCAGGACAACCCTACGAGCAGTACTTC. Translation: CASSYSSGQPYEQYF.